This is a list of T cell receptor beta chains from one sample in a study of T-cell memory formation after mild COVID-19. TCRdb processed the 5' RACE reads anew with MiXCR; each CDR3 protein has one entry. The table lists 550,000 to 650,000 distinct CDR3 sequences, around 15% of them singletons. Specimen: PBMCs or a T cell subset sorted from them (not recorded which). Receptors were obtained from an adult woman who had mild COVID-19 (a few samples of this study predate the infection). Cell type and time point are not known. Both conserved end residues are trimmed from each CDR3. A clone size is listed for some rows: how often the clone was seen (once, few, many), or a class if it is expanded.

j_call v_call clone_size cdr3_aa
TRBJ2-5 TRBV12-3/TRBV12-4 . ASSNSGGAVETQY
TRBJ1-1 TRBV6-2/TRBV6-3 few ASRPTGARTEAF
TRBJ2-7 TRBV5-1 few ASSLTGPDEQY
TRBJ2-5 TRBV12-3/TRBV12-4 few ASSPTSGGATETQY
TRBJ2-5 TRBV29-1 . SVLRQGETQY
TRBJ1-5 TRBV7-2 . ATALGETQPQH
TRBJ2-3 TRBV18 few ASSPALAGGTDTQY
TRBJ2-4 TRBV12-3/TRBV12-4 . ASSFAGRNIQY
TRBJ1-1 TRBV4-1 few ASSQDSTGGRRGTEAF
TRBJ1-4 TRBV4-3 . ASSQGQGYEKLF
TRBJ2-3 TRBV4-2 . ASSQDPGAVDTQY
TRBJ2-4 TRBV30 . AWRTIGTGSKGKNIQY
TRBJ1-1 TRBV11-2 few ASSHPANTEAF
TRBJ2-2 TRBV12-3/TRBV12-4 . ATWSTDDTTGELF
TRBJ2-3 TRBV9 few ASSVLGSTDTQY
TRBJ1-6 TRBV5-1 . ASSSSFDRGSSPLH
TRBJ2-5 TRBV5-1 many ASSLAGQQETQY
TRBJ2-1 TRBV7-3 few ASSLSFLNNEQF
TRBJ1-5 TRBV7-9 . ASSPDPQPQH
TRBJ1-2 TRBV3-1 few ASSPRDRGNGYT
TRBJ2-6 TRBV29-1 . SVGGAANVLT
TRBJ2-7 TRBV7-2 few ASSLAQAVYEQY
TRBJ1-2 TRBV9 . ASSPGPSNYGYT
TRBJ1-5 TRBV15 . ATSRDSWTGGLVQGNQPQH
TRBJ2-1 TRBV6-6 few ASNLLLAETYNEQF
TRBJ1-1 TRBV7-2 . ASSLARDTMNTEAF
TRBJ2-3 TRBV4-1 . ASSQERAANTQY
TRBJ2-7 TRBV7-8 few ASSPEPGGTYEQY
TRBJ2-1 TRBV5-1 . ASSRLEADNEQF
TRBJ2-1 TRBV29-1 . SVEDDYNEQF
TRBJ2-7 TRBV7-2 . ASSFETAIFYEQY
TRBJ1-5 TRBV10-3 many AIRPGLGNQPQH
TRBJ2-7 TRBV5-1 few ASSQGGGPDEQY
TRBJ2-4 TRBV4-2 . ASSHTGSPGIQY